This TCR beta chain was sequenced during a study of blood T cell repertoires in COVID-19. Sequencing was performed with immunoSEQ multiplex PCR; in TCRdb, only in-frame clones are kept and a portion is missing. The table has around 260,000 clones, 80% to 90% seen once; the top ten hold 3.5% to 5%. CDR1 MNHEY and CDR2 SMNVEV come from the germline V gene (reference sequence). This CDR3 is 16 amino acids long. V was pared by 5 bases and J by 3 bases, with 7 bases of the junction left unmatched. Participant ages covered about 18 to 89 years across 24 US areas. Participants' own reports of clinical history determined their cohort assignment.

Sequencing used PBMCs or T cells enriched from blood (not recorded which). This receptor was identified in a young man with acute COVID-19. The rearrangement links TRBV27 to TRBJ2-3; 11 bases agree with TRBD2. The CDR3 DNA sequence: TGTGCCAGCAGTCTGCTAGCGGGGGGTTTAACAGATACGCAGTATTTT. The encoded protein is CASSLLAGGLTDTQYF.